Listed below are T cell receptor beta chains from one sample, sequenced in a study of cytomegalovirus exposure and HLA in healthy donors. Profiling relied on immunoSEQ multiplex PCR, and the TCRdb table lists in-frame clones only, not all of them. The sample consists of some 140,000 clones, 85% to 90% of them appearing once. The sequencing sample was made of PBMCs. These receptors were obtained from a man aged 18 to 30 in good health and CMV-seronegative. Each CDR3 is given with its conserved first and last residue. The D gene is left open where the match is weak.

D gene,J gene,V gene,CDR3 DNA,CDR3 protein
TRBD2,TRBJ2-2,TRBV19,TGTGCCAGCGGGACTACTCCTTCCGGGGAGCTGTTTTTT,CASGTTPSGELFF
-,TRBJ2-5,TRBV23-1,TGCGCCAGCAGACTACAGGGAATCCAAGAGACCCAGTACTTC,CASRLQGIQETQYF
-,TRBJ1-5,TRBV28,TGTGCCAGCAGTTTTAGTCCGGGGATTAGCAATCAGCCCCAGCATTTT,CASSFSPGISNQPQHF
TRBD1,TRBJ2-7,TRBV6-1,TGTGCCAGCAACCCCCGGGACAGGGGGCAATACGAGCAGTACTTC,CASNPRDRGQYEQYF
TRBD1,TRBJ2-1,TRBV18,TGTGCCAGCTCACCACCCAGGGACAGACCGTTCTTC,CASSPPRDRPFF
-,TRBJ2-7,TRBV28,TGTGCCAGCAGACTTTCGACTGCGTCCGGCTACGAGCAGTACTTC,CASRLSTASGYEQYF
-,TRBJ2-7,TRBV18,TGTGCCAGCTCACCACGAAAAGCAGGGCCCTACGAGCAGTACTTC,CASSPRKAGPYEQYF
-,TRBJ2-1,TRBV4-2,TGTGCCAGCAGCTCCCCAGGGGCCTACAATGAGCAGTTCTTC,CASSSPGAYNEQFF
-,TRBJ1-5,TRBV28,TGTGCCAGCAGTCACCTCCAGGGTAGCAATCAGCCCCAGCATTTT,CASSHLQGSNQPQHF
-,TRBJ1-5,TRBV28,TGTGCCAGCTCAGTTAGCAATCAGCCCCAGCATTTT,CASSVSNQPQHF
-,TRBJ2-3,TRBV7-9,TGTGCCAGCAGCTTAGCGGTCAGAAGCACAGATACGCAGTATTTT,CASSLAVRSTDTQYF
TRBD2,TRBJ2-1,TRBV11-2,TGTGCCAGCAGCTTAGTACCTAGCGGGAGTCGGAATGAGCAGTTCTTC,CASSLVPSGSRNEQFF